The 22 T cell receptor beta chains given below trace back to one sample, sequenced in a study of T cell responses to AZD1222 COVID-19 vaccine. Measured with immunoSEQ multiplex PCR; TCRdb has only the in-frame clones, and not every one. Among 75,000 to 100,000 clones, around 90% were seen once, and the ten largest hold approximately 6.3%. Sequenced here: peripheral blood, sampled on day 0 of AZD1222 vaccination. These receptors were taken from an adult in good health.

The genes are TRBV5-1 and TRBJ1-2; D is possibly TRBD1 (6 bases). V lost 8 bases and J 3 bases, leaving 11 bases between the germline ends. Per the germline V gene, CDR1 is SGHRS and CDR2 is YFSETQ. The CDR3 runs to 12 residues. In DNA form, the CDR3 reads TGCGCCAGTCGACAGGATGACTATGGCTACACCTTC. It translates to CASRQDDYGYTF.

The chain carries TRBV7-8 and TRBJ2-7; perhaps D is TRBD1 or TRBD2 (5 bases each). Germline CDR1 reads SGHVS; CDR2 reads FQNEAQ. The CDR3 is 15 amino acids. Trimming cost V 1 base and J 2 bases, with 12 bases left between them. CDR3 sequence: CASSLGGTPAYEQYF. The CDR3 coding sequence is TGTGCCAGCAGCTTAGGAGGGACCCCTGCCTACGAGCAGTACTTC.

The CDR3, as DNA: TGCAGTGCTAGTACGGCTAGCGGGCTTAGCGAGACCCAGTACTTC. The encoded protein is CSASTASGLSETQYF. The chain has TRBV20-1 and TRBJ2-5; 8 nucleotides agree with TRBD2. The CDR3 runs 15 residues. V lost 3 bases and J lost 5; bases outside the gene matches: 11. Germline CDR1 is DFQATT and CDR2 is SNEGSKA (reference sequence).

In its sample, this clone was seen once. The gene calls are TRBV14 and TRBJ1-6; unclear D gene. The V end lost 3 bases, the J end lost 14 bases, and 14 bases lay between the germline ends. Germline V gene lookup returns CDR1 SGHDN and CDR2 FVKESK. This CDR3 spans 13 amino acids. This CDR3 reads CASSHSAVLALHF. CDR3 in DNA: TGTGCCAGCAGCCACTCGGCTGTCCTGGCCCTCCACTTT.

The chain recombines TRBV9 with TRBJ2-3; no clear D gene. The CDR3 contains 15 residues. Germline V lookup: CDR1 SGDLS, CDR2 YYNGEE. Deletions cut 3 bases from V and 2 bases from J, with 13 bases between. In DNA, the CDR3 is TGTGCCAGCAGCGGAGGCAGTCAGCTCACAGATACGCAGTATTTT. Protein product: CASSGGSQLTDTQYF.

The chain uses TRBV10-3 and TRBJ1-5; the D is unclear. This CDR3 comprises 14 residues. The germline V gene has CDR1 ENHRY and CDR2 SYGVKD. V lost 0 bases and J lost 6, with 9 bases in between. CDR3 nucleotides: TGTGCCATCAGTGAGTCGGCGGTGAGTCAGCCCCAGCATTTT. This translates into CAISESAVSQPQHF.

This rearrangement joins TRBV5-6 to TRBJ1-3; D remains ambiguous. The V gene lost 7 bases and the J gene lost 4 bases, with 15 bases spanning the gap. The CDR3 sequence is 14 residues long. Germline V gives CDR1 SGHDT, CDR2 YYEEEE. The CDR3 loop reads CASANPRSGNTIYF. CDR3 DNA sequence: TGTGCCAGCGCTAATCCCCGGTCGGGAAACACCATATATTTT.

The gene calls are TRBV6-5 and TRBJ2-7, with D maybe TRBD2 (6 bases). CDR1 is MNHEY and CDR2 is SVGAGI in the germline V gene. The CDR3 runs 13 residues. Trimming removed 5 bases at V and 5 bases at J, with 13 bases between. CDR3 bases: TGTGCCAGCAGTAAACGGGAGACCAACGAGCAGTACTTC. This gives the protein CASSKRETNEQYF.

The CDR3 reads CAISERDNEQFF. In DNA form, the CDR3 reads TGTGCCATCAGTGAACGGGACAATGAGCAGTTCTTC. The rearrangement links TRBV10-3 to TRBJ2-1; no definite D call. Trimming took 3 bases from V and 5 from J, leaving 5 bases between them. Germline V gene sequence: CDR1 ENHRY, CDR2 SYGVKD. The CDR3 is 12 amino acids.

V usage is TRBV5-4 and J usage is TRBJ1-3; the match to TRBD1 covers 9 bases. Trimming took 0 bases from V and 8 from J; bases not matched to a gene: 9. Germline assignment: CDR1 SGHNT and CDR2 YYREEE (reference sequence). The CDR3 contains 16 residues. CDR3 residues: CASSLVAPGTGYTIYF. DNA for the CDR3: TGTGCCAGCAGCTTGGTTGCCCCCGGGACAGGGTACACCATATATTTT. Drawing the rest from reference TRBV5-4 and TRBJ1-3, the complete variable domain is ETGVTQSPTHLIKTRGQQVTLRCSSQSGHNTVSWYQQALGQGPQFIFQYYREEENGRGNFPPRFSGLQFPNYSSELNVNALELDDSALYLCASSLVAPGTGYTIYFGEGSWLTVV.

The gene calls are TRBV10-1 and TRBJ2-5, with D perhaps given as TRBD1 or TRBD2 (5 bases each). The V gene lost 0 bases and the J gene lost 5 bases, with 16 bases spanning the gap. Germline V gives CDR1 WNHNN, CDR2 SYGVQD (reference sequence). CDR3 length equals 16 residues. Here the CDR3 reads CASSESLGDGEETQYF. The CDR3 DNA reads as TGCGCCAGCAGTGAGTCGCTAGGGGACGGCGAGGAGACCCAGTACTTC.

The rearrangement joins TRBV7-2 to TRBJ2-5; D possibly uses TRBD1 or TRBD2 (5 bases each). V lost 5 bases, J lost 3 bases, and 19 bases lay in between. CDR3 size: 16 residues. Germline lookup yields CDR1 SGHTA and CDR2 FQGNSA. As DNA, the CDR3 is TGTGCCAGCAGCCCAATTGGGACGGCAGACGAAGAGACCCAGTACTTC. This codes for CASSPIGTADEETQYF.

The chain is built from TRBV14 and TRBJ1-2; TRBD1 matches at 7 bases. This CDR3 comprises 15 residues. V dropped 0 bases and J dropped 4; count of bases not matched to a gene: 5. The germline gives CDR1 SGHDN, CDR2 FVKESK. The CDR3 reads CASSQDRQGGYGYTF. In DNA form, the CDR3 reads TGTGCCAGCAGCCAAGACCGACAGGGTGGCTATGGCTACACCTTC. Filled out from reference TRBV14 and TRBJ1-2, the complete variable domain reads EAGVTQFPSHSVIEKGQTVTLRCDPISGHDNLYWYRRVMGKEIKFLLHFVKESKQDESGMPNNRFLAERTGGTYSTLKVQPAELEDSGVYFCASSQDRQGGYGYTFGSGTRLTVV.

The chain couples TRBV5-4 to TRBJ2-7; 7 nucleotides line up with TRBD2. The V segment lost 0 bases and the J segment 3 bases; nucleotides outside the gene matches: 3. The CDR3 runs to 14 residues. Germline CDR1 SGHNT, CDR2 YYREEE (reference sequence). The CDR3 protein is CASSLDGGSYEQYF. DNA for the CDR3: TGTGCCAGCAGCTTGGATGGCGGGAGCTACGAGCAGTACTTC.

The genes are TRBV27 and TRBJ1-6; D is ambiguous. From germline, CDR1 is MNHEY and CDR2 SMNVEV (reference sequence). This CDR3 is 15 amino acids long. With 5 bases removed from V and 10 bases from J, the gap between germline ends came to 18 bases. The CDR3 coding sequence is TGTGCCAGCAGTCCGGTCCCCCCCGGGAGCTCACCCCTCCACTTT. Amino acid sequence: CASSPVPPGSSPLHF.

The V call is TRBV15, the J call TRBJ2-1; TRBD1 matches at 9 bases. The length of the CDR3 is 15 residues. The trim removed 0 bases at V and 7 bases at J, leaving 4 bases unmatched. Per the germline V gene, CDR1 is LNHNV and CDR2 is YYDKDF (reference sequence). For the CDR3, the DNA is TGTGCCACCAGCAGAGACGGACAGGGGACGAATGAGCAGTTCTTC. It is translated as CATSRDGQGTNEQFF.

CDR3 residues: CASSQGPSVLHF. The CDR3 DNA follows: TGTGCCAGCAGCCAAGGCCCGTCGGTCCTCCACTTT. This chain connects TRBV7-2 to TRBJ1-6; D is unresolved. Germline V gene lookup returns CDR1 SGHTA and CDR2 FQGNSA. V was pared by 5 bases and J by 15 bases, with 14 bases between. The CDR3 totals 12 residues.

On this clone: Germline and junction disagree at one end, which may indicate a read error. The V gene is TRBV10-3, the J gene TRBJ1-2; 10 bases are shared with TRBD1. The CDR3 has 16 amino acids. Germline V gives CDR1 ENHRY, CDR2 SYGVKD. The CDR3 DNA sequence: TGTGCCATCAGTGTTGGGCCGGGACAGGGGAACTATGACTACACCTTC. This encodes CAISVGPGQGNYDYTF.

This sequence joins TRBV24-1 and TRBJ2-7, with 7 bases that match TRBD1. Germline CDR1 KGHDR, CDR2 SFDVKD. The J segment lost 3 bases and the V segment lost 3 bases, leaving 4 bases of the junction unmatched. CDR3 length equals 14 residues. The CDR3 is CATSDGTVSYEQYF. The CDR3 region has the DNA TGTGCCACCAGTGATGGGACAGTTAGCTACGAGCAGTACTTC.

The chain couples TRBV19 to TRBJ2-1; D gene ambiguous. The germline V gene encodes CDR1 LNHDA and CDR2 SQIVND (reference sequence). Deletions cut 3 bases from V and 3 bases from J, with 9 bases between. CDR3 length equals 14 residues. This CDR3 reads CASSIMGNYNEQFF. CDR3 DNA: TGTGCCAGTAGTATTATGGGGAACTACAATGAGCAGTTCTTC.

The chain has TRBV7-9 and TRBJ2-5, with TRBD1 matching over 10 bases. V shed 3 bases and J 4 bases; nucleotides not matched to a gene: 8. The CDR3 contains 16 residues. Germline values: CDR1 SEHNR, CDR2 FQNEAQ (reference sequence). This chain's CDR3 is CASSFGGTGAPETQYF. In nucleotides, the CDR3 is TGTGCCAGCAGCTTTGGCGGGACAGGGGCACCAGAGACCCAGTACTTC.

The chain couples TRBV7-9 to TRBJ1-4, with 7 nucleotides matching TRBD1. Germline trimming cut 5 bases from V and 6 bases from J; bases unmatched to any gene: 9. There are 15 residues in the CDR3. Germline values: CDR1 SEHNR, CDR2 FQNEAQ (reference sequence). CDR3 loop: CASSLWTGSDEKLFF. The CDR3 DNA follows: TGTGCCAGCAGCCTTTGGACAGGTTCGGATGAAAAACTGTTTTTT.